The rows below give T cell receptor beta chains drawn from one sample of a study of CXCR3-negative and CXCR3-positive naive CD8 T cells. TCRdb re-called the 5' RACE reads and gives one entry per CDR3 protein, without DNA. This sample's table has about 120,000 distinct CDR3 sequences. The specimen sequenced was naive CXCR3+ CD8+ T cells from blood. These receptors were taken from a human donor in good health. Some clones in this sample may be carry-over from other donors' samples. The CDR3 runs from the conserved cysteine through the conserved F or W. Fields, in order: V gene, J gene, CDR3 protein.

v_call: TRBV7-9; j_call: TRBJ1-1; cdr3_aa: CASSASDRGTEAFF
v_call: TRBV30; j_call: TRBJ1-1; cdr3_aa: CARNGITEAFF
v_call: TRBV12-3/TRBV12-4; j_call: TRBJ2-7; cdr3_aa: CASSLNNEQYF
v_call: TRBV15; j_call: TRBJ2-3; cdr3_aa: CAVLAGASSDTQYF
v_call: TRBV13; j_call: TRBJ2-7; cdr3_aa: CASSLGADYEQYF
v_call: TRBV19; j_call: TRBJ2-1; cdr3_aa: CASTNTGTSSYNEQFF
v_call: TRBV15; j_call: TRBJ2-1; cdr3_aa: CATSLRDSSYNEQFF
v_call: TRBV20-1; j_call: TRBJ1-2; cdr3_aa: CSARRGSSNYGYTF
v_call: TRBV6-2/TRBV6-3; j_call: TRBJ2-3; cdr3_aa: CASSWGGKDTQYF
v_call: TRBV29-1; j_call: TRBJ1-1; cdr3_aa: CSVEVMNTEAFF
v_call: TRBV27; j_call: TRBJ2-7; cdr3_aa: CASSEDRDHSYEQYF
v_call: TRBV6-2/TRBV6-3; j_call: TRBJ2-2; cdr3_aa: CASRGRETGQNTGELFF
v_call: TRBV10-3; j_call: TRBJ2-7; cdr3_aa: CAIRIQGNSYEQYF
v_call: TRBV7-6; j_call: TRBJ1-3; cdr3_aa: CASSFLTGSPFSGNTIYF
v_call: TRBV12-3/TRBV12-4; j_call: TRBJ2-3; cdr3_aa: CASSRLAGAEDTQYF
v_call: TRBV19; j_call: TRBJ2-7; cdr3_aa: CASSNGYYEQYF
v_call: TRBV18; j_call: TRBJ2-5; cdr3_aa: CASSPSSSGGLQEETQYF
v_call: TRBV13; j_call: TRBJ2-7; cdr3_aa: CASSQNRDISYEQYF
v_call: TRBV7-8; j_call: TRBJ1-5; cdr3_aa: CASSLAPGGNQPQHF
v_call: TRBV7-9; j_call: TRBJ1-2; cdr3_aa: CASSSVDSGYGYTF
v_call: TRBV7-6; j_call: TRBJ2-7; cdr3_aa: CASSPLAGLSYEQYF
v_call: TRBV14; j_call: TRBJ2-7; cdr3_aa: CASSHGRTMWSEQYF
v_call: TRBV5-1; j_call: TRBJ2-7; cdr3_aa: CASSSYAGTGYEQYF